This TCR beta chain was documented in a study of Ad26.COV2.S vaccination and SARS-CoV-2 variants. Study-wide findings and caveats: Recipients of either vaccine or placebo displayed similar breadth of non-spike TCRs.

V shed 4 bases, J shed 5 bases, and the junction held 4 bases outside the gene matches. Germline CDR1 SGHRS, CDR2 YFSETQ. CDR3 length equals 13 residues. On this clone itself: Its antigen remains unidentified.

Clones were read by immunoSEQ multiplex PCR, and TCRdb kept only the in-frame ones, dropping some. In the table there are about 400,000 clones, around 82% of which are singletons. Described treatment: around 19 received Ad26.COV2.S at low or high dose, single or two shots; about five received placebo; per-sample allocation not given. Day 63 following the first vaccine or placebo injection was when the samples were taken. The sequencing used peripheral blood, collected in a trial of Ad26.COV2.S vaccine versus placebo. The V and J genes are TRBV5-1 and TRBJ1-1; TRBD1 aligns across 8 bases. This clonotype was obtained from a person aged 18-60 years who received the Ad26.COV2.S COVID-19 vaccine or a placebo. Here the CDR3 DNA reads TGCGCCAGCAGCGGTACAGGGGGTACTGAAGCTTTCTTT. Protein: CASSGTGGTEAFF.